Listed below are T cell receptor beta chains from one sample, sequenced in a study of identical twins. TCRdb independently ran MiXCR on the 5' RACE reads; one entry per CDR3 protein. The sample has 1.5 million to 2 million distinct CDR3 sequences; about 31% are singletons. Input material: cord blood. Source of these receptors: a newborn girl in good health. Both conserved end residues are part of each CDR3. The order of the fields is clone size, V gene, CDR3 protein. Expanded clones are given a class, and other clones once, few, many or no size at all.

>few|TRBV4-1
CASRTQHEQFF
>-|TRBV25-1
CASSWGSGRGMGSTDTQYF
>few|TRBV28
CASKDRGNTEAFF
>-|TRBV20-1
CSARDRVKNTEAFF
>-|TRBV3-1
CASNQAGLSDTQYF
>many|TRBV11-2
CASSPSTSSNYGYTF
>-|TRBV6-2/TRBV6-3
CASRKTTYNEQYF
>once|TRBV21-1
CASSKIQGPDYGNTF
>many|TRBV10-3
CAISEAAGGRETQYF
>-|TRBV29-1
CSVGSIGRWGEQFF
>-|TRBV5-1
CASRAVSSYEQYF
>-|TRBV27
CAVAYEQYF
>few|TRBV15
CATYLDRGRNEQFF
>few|TRBV5-1
CASSFGTRVNEQYF
>-|TRBV6-6
CASSYSGLAGQETQYF
>-|TRBV7-2
CASSYTAGNTEAFF
>-|TRBV7-2
CASSLGKDWYQETQYF
>-|TRBV28
CASRPEVGRDSNYGYTF
>many|TRBV20-1
CSAARTGQHYGYTF
>-|TRBV19
CASSIDPSVDEQFF
>many|TRBV3-1
CASSQDPGTEAFF
>-|TRBV4-2
CASSQADVGTGELFF
>few|TRBV7-2
CASSLWTSRFNEQFF
>few|TRBV3-1
CASSQAGTRGPDTQYF
>few|TRBV12-3/TRBV12-4
CASSPARGQGEAFF
>few|TRBV24-1
CATSASGRASTDTQYF
>-|TRBV6-2/TRBV6-3
CASTPAGDPTDTQYF
>few|TRBV9
CASSVGPGELFF
>few|TRBV28
CASSFVTSGSYNEQFF
>few|TRBV29-1
CSAKTSGGPTSTDTQYF
>few|TRBV30
CAWRTHTRLAYNEQFF
>-|TRBV20-1
CSARGQGDNQPQHF
>-|TRBV12-3/TRBV12-4
CASSLTGRRNEQFF
>-|TRBV28
CASSLRIIRGSYEQYF
>few|TRBV4-2
CASSQGQASGYTF
>-|TRBV3-1
CASSVPKRSGANVLTF
>few|TRBV20-1
CSASIQVTGWTGELFF
>few|TRBV20-1
CSARLAGTAKTGELFF
>few|TRBV7-7
CASSLGGSAVQETQYF
>few|TRBV4-2
CASSPTPSPSSYEQYF
>few|TRBV4-2
CASSQVRGRVNEKLFF
>-|TRBV4-1
CASSQTGKEKLFF
>few|TRBV10-3
CAISSGNTYEQYF
>-|TRBV30
CAWSRRDRGTYEQYF
>-|TRBV6-2/TRBV6-3
CASSYSLWTGHSYQETQYF
>few|TRBV4-2
CASSLRQGDTDTQYF
>few|TRBV11-2
CASRSLRGTQETQYF
>-|TRBV27
CASRLTRIVSYEQYF
>-|TRBV29-1
CSVLGGDYEQYF
>-|TRBV7-9
CASSPIGDVPQYF
>few|TRBV10-3
CAISRLGTGVTYEQYF
>few|TRBV6-1
CASSEIGGPGTSYGYTF
>-|TRBV4-2
CASSQALYNEQYF
>-|TRBV21-1
CASIGLAGEPPLETQYF
>-|TRBV6-5
CASSYSLAGEETQYF
>-|TRBV10-1
CASSALLGQGPPNEKLFF
>-|TRBV5-1
CASSLVRRAAYNEQFF